These T cell receptor beta chains were read from a single sample in a study of blood T cell repertoires in COVID-19. Sequencing used immunoSEQ multiplex PCR; TCRdb keeps in-frame clones, though not all of them. The repertoire holds fewer than 400,000 clones, with about nine tenths as singletons. Material for sequencing was PBMCs or T cells enriched from blood (not recorded which). The receptors were sampled from a man aged 25 to 40 who had recovered from COVID-19. Both conserved end residues are part of each CDR3. The D gene is left open where the match is weak. Only part of the rows carry a size: once, few, many, or a class if the clone is expanded.

TRBJ1-2	TRBD1	TRBV5-1	.	CASSSQTGGYGYTF	TGCGCCAGCAGCTCCCAGACAGGGGGTTATGGCTACACCTTC
TRBJ1-1	.	TRBV7-2	.	CASSSGRGWTEAFF	TGTGCCAGCAGCTCCGGGAGGGGATGGACTGAAGCTTTCTTT
TRBJ1-2	.	TRBV3-1/TRBV3-2	.	CASSQGSTGVRGYTF	TGTGCCAGCAGCCAAGGATCTACAGGAGTTCGTGGCTACACCTTC
TRBJ2-5	TRBD2	TRBV4-2	.	CASSPIEAGGPETQYF	TGTGCCAGCAGCCCTATCGAAGCGGGGGGGCCAGAGACCCAGTACTTC
TRBJ2-5	.	TRBV10-2	.	CASSASLASETQYF	TGCGCCAGCAGTGCGTCGCTAGCAAGCGAGACCCAGTACTTC
TRBJ1-5	TRBD1	TRBV19	.	CASRETGPLNQPQHF	TGTGCCAGTAGGGAGACAGGGCCACTTAATCAGCCCCAGCATTTT
TRBJ1-2	.	TRBV5-6	.	CASSLALQVGYTF	TGTGCCAGCAGCTTGGCCTTACAGGTCGGCTACACCTTC
TRBJ1-2	.	TRBV5-1	.	CASSLAGRGGSRDYTF	TGCGCCAGCAGCTTGGCTGGCAGGGGAGGGTCTAGGGACTACACCTTC
TRBJ2-1	.	TRBV14	.	CASSQGASHEQFF	TGTGCCAGCAGCCAAGGGGCCTCGCATGAGCAGTTCTTC
TRBJ1-5	.	TRBV30	once	CAWSVGRVSNQPQHF	TGTGCCTGGAGTGTAGGCAGGGTAAGCAATCAGCCCCAGCATTTT
TRBJ1-5	.	TRBV9	.	CASSVGGGGNQPQHF	TGTGCCAGCAGCGTAGGGGGAGGGGGCAATCAGCCCCAGCATTTT
TRBJ2-1	.	TRBV19	.	CASSIEGLGQFF	TGTGCCAGTAGTATTGAGGGTCTCGGGCAGTTCTTC
TRBJ2-5	TRBD1	TRBV7-8	.	CASSIRTGGSETQYF	TGTGCCAGCAGCATCCGGACAGGGGGCTCGGAGACCCAGTACTTC
TRBJ2-1	TRBD2	TRBV7-6	.	CASSLMGEEASGIHEQFF	TGTGCCAGCAGCTTAATGGGTGAAGAGGCTAGCGGGATTCATGAGCAGTTCTTC
TRBJ1-5	.	TRBV12-3/TRBV12-4	.	CASSFPGQPQHF	TGTGCCAGCAGTTTTCCGGGGCAGCCCCAGCATTTT
TRBJ2-7	.	TRBV4-1	.	CASSTATKQYF	TGCGCCAGTTCGACAGCTACGAAGCAGTACTTC
TRBJ1-1	.	TRBV29-1	.	CSVGAEGDTEAFF	TGCAGCGTTGGGGCAGAGGGGGACACTGAAGCTTTCTTT
TRBJ1-1	TRBD1	TRBV11-2	.	CASSLDNRGRRNTEAFF	TGTGCCAGCAGCTTAGATAACAGGGGGCGCCGGAACACTGAAGCTTTCTTT
TRBJ1-5	.	TRBV11-2	.	CASSSSPENQPQHF	TGTGCCAGCAGCTCTAGCCCCGAGAATCAGCCCCAGCATTTT
TRBJ1-5	TRBD1	TRBV6-5	.	CASSPRGHIQPQHF	TGTGCCAGCAGTCCCAGGGGGCATATTCAGCCCCAGCATTTT
TRBJ2-3	TRBD2	TRBV10-3	.	CAITSGGVTDTQYF	TGTGCCATCACTAGCGGGGGGGTCACAGATACGCAGTATTTT
TRBJ2-1	.	TRBV27	once	CASSLSVGGNEQFF	TGTGCCAGCAGTTTATCGGTAGGGGGCAATGAGCAGTTCTTC
TRBJ1-2	.	TRBV29-1	.	CSVEDWDSASTNYGYTF	TGCAGCGTTGAAGATTGGGACTCGGCTAGTACTAACTATGGCTACACCTTC
TRBJ1-3	.	TRBV28	.	CASRPGAGNTIYF	TGTGCCAGCAGGCCAGGCGCAGGAAACACCATATATTTT
TRBJ2-1	TRBD2	TRBV2	few	CASEQSGLAGGSYEQFF	TGTGCCAGCGAACAGTCGGGACTAGCGGGAGGTTCATATGAGCAGTTCTTC
TRBJ2-7	TRBD2	TRBV4-1	.	CASSHAALADYEQYF	TGCGCCAGCAGCCATGCTGCACTAGCGGACTACGAGCAGTACTTC
TRBJ1-6	.	TRBV11-2	.	CASTGGGPNSPLHF	TGTGCCAGCACCGGGGGGGGTCCCAATTCACCCCTCCACTTT
TRBJ1-5	.	TRBV7-9	.	CASSFTGEQPQHF	TGTGCCAGCAGCTTCACGGGAGAACAGCCCCAGCATTTT
TRBJ2-5	TRBD2	TRBV7-7	.	CASSLGATGLAGETQYF	TGTGCTAGCAGCTTAGGAGCAACCGGACTAGCGGGAGAGACCCAGTACTTC
TRBJ2-1	TRBD1	TRBV18	.	CASSPGQGAYNEQFF	TGTGCCAGCTCACCCGGACAGGGGGCATACAATGAGCAGTTCTTC
TRBJ1-2	TRBD1	TRBV11-2	.	CASSSATGNTF	TGTGCCAGCAGCTCAGCGACAGGGAACACCTTC
TRBJ2-1	TRBD2	TRBV5-1	once	CASSLLAGGHYNEQFF	TGCGCCAGCAGCTTGTTAGCGGGGGGCCATTACAATGAGCAGTTCTTC
TRBJ2-7	.	TRBV11-2	.	CASSFSLAQVEQYF	TGTGCCAGCAGCTTCAGTCTAGCGCAAGTGGAGCAGTACTTC
TRBJ2-3	TRBD2	TRBV12-3/TRBV12-4	.	CASSGLARDTQYF	TGTGCCAGCAGTGGACTAGCTCGCGATACGCAGTATTTT
TRBJ2-1	.	TRBV7-2	.	CASSLGLSRYNEQFF	TGTGCCAGCAGCTTAGGGCTTTCGCGGTACAATGAGCAGTTCTTC
TRBJ2-7	TRBD2	TRBV5-1	.	CASSFSGGAYEQYF	TGCGCCAGCAGCTTTAGCGGGGGGGCCTACGAGCAGTACTTC
TRBJ2-3	.	TRBV11-2	.	CASSLGVGRGVRTDTQYF	TGTGCCAGCAGCTTAGGCGTGGGCAGGGGAGTTAGAACAGATACGCAGTATTTT
TRBJ2-5	TRBD2	TRBV7-9	many	CASSLEAGGAETQYF	TGTGCCAGCAGCTTAGAGGCGGGAGGGGCAGAGACCCAGTACTTC
TRBJ1-4	TRBD1	TRBV7-9	.	CASSLEGTDYEKLFF	TGTGCCAGCAGCTTAGAGGGGACAGACTATGAAAAACTGTTTTTT
TRBJ2-3	.	TRBV27	.	CASSLSMGLLGTDTQYF	TGTGCCAGCAGTTTATCGATGGGACTTTTGGGGACAGATACGCAGTATTTT
TRBJ1-4	TRBD1	TRBV30	.	CAWSSGQGREKLFF	TGTGCCTGGAGTTCGGGACAGGGACGAGAAAAACTGTTTTTT
TRBJ2-3	TRBD2	TRBV7-2	.	CASSPGLADLTDTQYF	TGTGCCAGCAGCCCGGGACTAGCGGACCTCACAGATACGCAGTATTTT
TRBJ1-4	.	TRBV18	once	CASSPMGREEKLFF	TGTGCCAGCTCACCCATGGGGCGAGAGGAAAAACTGTTTTTT
TRBJ2-7	.	TRBV3-1/TRBV3-2	.	CASSQDRVGLQYF	TGTGCCAGCAGCCAAGATCGAGTCGGACTGCAGTACTTC
TRBJ2-7	.	TRBV11-3	.	CASTHRETYEQYF	TGTGCCAGCACTCACAGGGAAACCTACGAGCAGTACTTC